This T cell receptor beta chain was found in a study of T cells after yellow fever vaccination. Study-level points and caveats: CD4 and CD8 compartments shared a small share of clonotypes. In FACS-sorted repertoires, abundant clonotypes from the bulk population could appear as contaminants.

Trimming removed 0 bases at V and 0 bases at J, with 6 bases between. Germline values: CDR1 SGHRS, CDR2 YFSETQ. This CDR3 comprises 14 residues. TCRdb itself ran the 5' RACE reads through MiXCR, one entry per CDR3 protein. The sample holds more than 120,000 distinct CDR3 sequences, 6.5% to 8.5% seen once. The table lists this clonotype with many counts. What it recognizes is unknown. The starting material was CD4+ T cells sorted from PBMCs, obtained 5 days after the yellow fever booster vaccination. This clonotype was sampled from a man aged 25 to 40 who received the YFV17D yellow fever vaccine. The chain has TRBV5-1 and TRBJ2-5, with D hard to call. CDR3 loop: CASSLGTHQETQYF. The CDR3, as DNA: TGCGCCAGCAGCTTGGGGACCCACCAAGAGACCCAGTACTTC.